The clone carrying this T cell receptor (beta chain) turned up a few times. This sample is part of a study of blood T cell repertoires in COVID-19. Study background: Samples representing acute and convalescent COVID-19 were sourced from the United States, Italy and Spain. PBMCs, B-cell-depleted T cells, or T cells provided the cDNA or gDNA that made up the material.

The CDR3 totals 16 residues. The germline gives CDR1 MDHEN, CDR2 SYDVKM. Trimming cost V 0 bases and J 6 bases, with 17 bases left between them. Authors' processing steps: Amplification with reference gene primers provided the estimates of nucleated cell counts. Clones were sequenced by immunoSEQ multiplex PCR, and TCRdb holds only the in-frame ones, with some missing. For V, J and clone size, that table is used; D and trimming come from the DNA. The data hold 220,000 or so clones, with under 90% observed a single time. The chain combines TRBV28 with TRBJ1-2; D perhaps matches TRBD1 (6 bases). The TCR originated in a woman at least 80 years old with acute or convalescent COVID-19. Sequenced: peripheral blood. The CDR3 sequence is CASSLWIGGTHNGYTF. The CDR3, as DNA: TGTGCCAGCAGTTTATGGATCGGTGGGACACATAATGGCTACACCTTC.